This T cell receptor (beta chain) was recorded in a study of OX40 agonist ivuxolimab in advanced cancers. Turning to the study itself: Treatment of patients was with ivuxolimab, an agonistic anti-OX40 (CD134) antibody. Points from the study as a whole: Specificity for antigen went undetermined in the expanded peripheral T cells.

Concerning this clone itself: Its specificity is not known.

Per germline, CDR1 MDHEN and CDR2 SYDVKM. V lost 7 bases, J lost 3 bases, and 9 bases lay in between. The CDR3 covers 12 residues. The protocol was immunoSEQ multiplex PCR, while the TCRdb copy is restricted to in-frame clones and leaves out a portion. Altogether 90,000 to 120,000 clones are present, approximately 90% being singletons, with the ten largest covering approximately 1.3%. This TCR was recovered from an adult with an advanced solid tumor such as melanoma, head and neck, liver or kidney cancer. The material was CD4+ or CD8+ T cells sorted from blood, obtained in a trial of the OX40 agonist ivuxolimab. The chain is built from TRBV28 and TRBJ2-5; D may be TRBD2 (5 bases). CDR3 in amino acids: CASIAGKETQYF. CDR3 sequence (DNA): TGTGCCAGCATTGCGGGTAAAGAGACCCAGTACTTC.